The clone carrying this T cell receptor (beta chain) occurred many times. Its antigen is currently unknown. The data originate from a study of T cells in Graves' hyperthyroidism and ophthalmopathy. The study's findings and limits: Blood also contained most expanded thyroid clonotypes above 0.001.

Patients aged 18 to 65 had newly diagnosed hyperthyroidism lasting under 2 months. Amplification targeted TCR beta CDR3 regions from RNA transcripts. When the TCR CDR3 underwent first-round RT-PCR, the HTBI primer set was used. TCRdb reanalysed the multiplex PCR reads using MiXCR and keeps one entry per CDR3 protein. The sample records around 600,000 distinct CDR3 sequences, approximately 15% being singletons. Sequencing was done on a sample of blood. The sequence was obtained from a woman aged 30 to 39 with Graves' hyperthyroidism.

The CDR3 nucleotides are TGTGCCAGCAGGCCGGGACTAGCGGGATGGACGGATACGCAGTATTTT. It specifies CASRPGLAGWTDTQYF. J is TRBJ2-3 and V is TRBV6-1; 13 nucleotides align to TRBD2. In germline, CDR1 is MNHNS, CDR2 SASEGT. This CDR3 spans 16 amino acids. After removal of 6 bases from V and 6 bases from J, the junction contained 9 bases not matched to a gene.